These T cell receptor beta chains were read from a single sample in a study of monozygotic twins with inflammatory bowel disease. For each CDR3 protein, TCRdb gives one entry from its re-call of the 5' RACE reads, without DNA. This listing includes some 90,000 distinct CDR3 sequences. The material sequenced was blood. The receptors originated from a human donor with ulcerative colitis or Crohn's disease, or a healthy co-twin of an affected twin (not recorded which). CDR3s include the opening cysteine and the closing phenylalanine or tryptophan. Clone size is not always given. Where it is, it says once, few, many or a class for expanded clones.

>TRBJ1-5|-|TRBV10-2
CASSAQGARGNQPQHF
>TRBJ2-1|-|TRBV3-1
CASSHQRVASGYNEQFF
>TRBJ2-5|-|TRBV7-2
CASSTGQPGETQYF
>TRBJ1-1|-|TRBV7-9
CASSLYPGIGTEAFF
>TRBJ1-2|-|TRBV3-1
CASSQSPAGASNYGYTF
>TRBJ2-1|-|TRBV29-1
CSVEERRDQQFF
>TRBJ2-2|-|TRBV5-4
CASSPAGGRPGDLFF
>TRBJ1-4|-|TRBV2
CASTPPGTEEKLFF
>TRBJ2-7|-|TRBV5-1
CASSLSGGEQYF
>TRBJ1-2|-|TRBV2
CASSRHDRGRGGYTF
>TRBJ1-1|-|TRBV6-1
CASIPWGPNTEAFF
>TRBJ1-4|-|TRBV18
CASSLGTVTNEKLFF
>TRBJ2-2|-|TRBV12-3/TRBV12-4
CASSQTDYTGELFF
>TRBJ2-5|-|TRBV10-3
CAISESVETQYF
>TRBJ2-1|-|TRBV10-3
CAISESSVGEQFF
>TRBJ2-3|-|TRBV5-1
CASSLEATQYF
>TRBJ2-6|-|TRBV11-1
CASSPDPGQGRSSGANVLTF
>TRBJ2-7|-|TRBV6-5
CASSYSQEPTYEQYF
>TRBJ2-1|-|TRBV5-5
CASSGTGTSYNEQFF
>TRBJ2-4|-|TRBV2
CASSEFGQGDIQYF
>TRBJ2-1|-|TRBV2
CASSGDRENEQFF
>TRBJ2-1|-|TRBV20-1
CSARDPAISYNEQFF
>TRBJ1-2|medium-sized|TRBV5-6
CASSFNGIPNYGYTF
>TRBJ1-4|-|TRBV4-1
CASSQDRGATNEKLFF
>TRBJ2-7|-|TRBV5-1
CASSLGTGITTYEQYF
>TRBJ2-1|-|TRBV7-3
CASSLIPPGAGGQGNEQFF
>TRBJ2-1|-|TRBV5-1
CASSLVSLSGDNNEQFF
>TRBJ1-1|-|TRBV29-1
CSIVGTGNTEAFF
>TRBJ1-5|-|TRBV3-1
CASSPGLGQPQHF
>TRBJ1-5|-|TRBV18
CASSRAGRNSNQPQHF
>TRBJ2-2|-|TRBV12-3/TRBV12-4
CASSLGAGGELFF
>TRBJ1-2|-|TRBV7-8
CASSLDRVAYYGYTF
>TRBJ2-3|-|TRBV11-1
CASSSPPSRDRVSDTQYF
>TRBJ2-4|-|TRBV12-3/TRBV12-4
CASSQRGLGAAFPYF
>TRBJ2-3|-|TRBV5-1
CASSRQVTDTQYF
>TRBJ1-6|-|TRBV20-1
CSAPPWDRVNSPLHF
>TRBJ2-5|-|TRBV20-1
CSARGQGETQYF
>TRBJ2-7|-|TRBV29-1
CSVAKLGRISYEQYF
>TRBJ1-2|-|TRBV11-2
CASSPRQETGYTF
>TRBJ1-1|-|TRBV20-1
CSAQSSPLNTEAFF
>TRBJ2-4|-|TRBV20-1
CSARDEGGGRGAKNIQYF
>TRBJ1-6|-|TRBV5-1
CASSLEGHHNSPLHF
>TRBJ1-1|large|TRBV20-1
CSASKRDRNTEAFF
>TRBJ2-2|-|TRBV10-1
CASSESTMRAANTGELFF
>TRBJ2-1|-|TRBV7-9
CASSSVDNLNEQFF
>TRBJ1-5|-|TRBV6-2/TRBV6-3
CASSPSARNQPQHF
>TRBJ1-4|-|TRBV5-1
CASATGAGEKLFF
>TRBJ2-7|-|TRBV5-1
CASSPEGDGYEQYF
>TRBJ1-1|-|TRBV7-6
CASSLDGGDAFF
>TRBJ2-3|-|TRBV4-1
CASSPARAGGTDTQYF